The TCR beta chain described here comes from a study of T cell changes during pregnancy in multiple sclerosis. Sequenced by immunoSEQ multiplex PCR; TCRdb stores in-frame clones only, minus some. This table holds approximately 63,000 clones, about 92% found once. J gave up 3 bases and V 1 base, and 8 bases lay outside the gene matches. From germline, CDR1 is SEHNR and CDR2 FQNEAQ (reference sequence). This CDR3 region has 16 residues. The table lists this clone with a count of one. Here the sequenced sample was peripheral blood, taken in the third trimester of pregnancy. This TCR came from a female donor in good health, enrolled as a control in a pregnancy study. This chain connects TRBV7-9 to TRBJ1-1, with TRBD1 matching over 7 bases. The CDR3 protein is CASSLGLGTVYTEAFF. CDR3 nucleotide sequence: TGTGCCAGCAGCTTAGGTCTCGGGACAGTATACACTGAAGCTTTCTTT.